The T cell receptor beta chain described here comes from a study of OX40 agonist ivuxolimab in advanced cancers. In the study overall: Patients were treated with intravenous ivuxolimab, dosed at 0.01 to 10 mg/kg and infused every 2 weeks.

Deletions cut 5 bases from V and 2 bases from J, with 8 bases between. The V gene's germline CDR1 is SGHTA and CDR2 FQGTGA. This CDR3 has 13 amino acids. Assay used: immunoSEQ multiplex PCR; TCRdb lists only in-frame clones, some missing. The data hold approximately 31,000 clones, with approximately 89% observed a single time. It was autoimmune disease history or systemic immunosuppression that excluded patients. The rearrangement joins TRBV7-3 to TRBJ2-3; D remains ambiguous. This sequence originates from an adult with an advanced solid tumor such as melanoma, head and neck, liver or kidney cancer. This specimen was CD4+ or CD8+ T cells sorted from blood, taken in a trial of the OX40 agonist ivuxolimab. This CDR3 reads CASSPGSTDTQYF. CDR3 bases: TGTGCCAGCAGCCCAGGTTCCACAGATACGCAGTATTTT.